The clone carrying this T cell receptor (delta chain) was counted a few times. Given a far larger clone just one base away, this is likely a sequencing read error. Other DNA sequences of this sample code for an identical CDR3. TRG and TRD sequences were obtained from every sorted gammadelta sample. TCRdb reanalyzed the multiplex PCR reads using CATT. The sample lists 50,000 to 60,000 delta-chain clones, 1.9% occurring once. Gammadelta T cells were flow-sorted from PBMC into Vgamma9/Vdelta2+ and Vdelta2-negative populations for bulk analysis. The CDR3 has 27 residues. Germline-derived CDR1 and CDR2 are TSWWSYY and QGS. V lost 0 bases to trimming and J lost 6 bases; unmatched junction nucleotides: 38. This record comes from a study of γδ T cells in repeated Plasmodium falciparum infection.

This sequence joins TRDV1 and TRDJ1, with TRDD3 matching 12 bases. Since TCRdb gives no J gene, matching the DNA to germline was used here to assign it. The clonotype comes from a pool of human donors (malaria-infected and uninfected, not separated). Sequencing input: gamma-delta T cells from blood. The CDR3 DNA is TGTGCTCTTGGGGAACTAGTCCCCGTCCTCCCTACGTCTACTGGGGGATACCCCGACGGACCACCGAATAAACTCATCTTT. It translates to CALGELVPVLPTSTGGYPDGPPNKLIF.